This T cell receptor beta chain was observed in a study of blood T cell repertoires in COVID-19. For the study at large: Samples representing acute and convalescent COVID-19 were sourced from the United States, Italy and Spain. PBMCs, B-cell-depleted T cells, or T cells provided the cDNA or gDNA that made up the material.

Cohort 3 recovered donors had two negative PCRs, clearance, or symptom resolution. V lost 6 bases to trimming and J lost 0 bases, with 8 bases between them. This CDR3 is 14 amino acids long. Germline CDR1 and CDR2: SNHLY and FYNNEI. In the authors' workflow: Amplification of reference gene primers was used by the study to estimate nucleated cell counts. Only in-frame clones appear in the TCRdb table, and some are missing; sequencing was by immunoSEQ multiplex PCR. The V and J calls and the clone size are those of that table, but D and trimming were determined from the DNA. The sample lists about 180,000 clones; approximately 89% were seen once.

The sequence derives from a man in his forties or fifties who had recovered from COVID-19. The gene calls are TRBV2 and TRBJ1-4; maybe TRBD1 (6 bases). Sequenced sample: PBMCs or T cells enriched from blood (not recorded which). CDR3 coding DNA: TGTGCCAGCAGGGACAGTTCAACTAATGAAAAACTGTTTTTT. It encodes CASRDSSTNEKLFF.